The clone carrying this TCR beta chain appeared many times. This record belongs to a study of neurological immune-mediated disorders. Each CDR3 protein is one row after TCRdb ran MiXCR on the 5' RACE reads. The top ten clones hold 1% to 1.5% of a sample with roughly 70,000 distinct CDR3 sequences, about 4% of them seen once. The sequence was obtained from a man aged 30 to 39 with multiple sclerosis. The sequencing input was PBMCs.

The CDR3 nucleotides are TGTGCCAGCAGCTTAGGAATCCGTAATGAAAAACTGTTTTTT. Translating gives CASSLGIRNEKLFF. The chain couples TRBV7-9 to TRBJ1-4; D ambiguous. Per germline, CDR1 SEHNR and CDR2 FQNEAQ (reference sequence). Between the trimmed V and J ends, which lost 1 base and 4 bases, there was a span of 7 bases. The CDR3 totals 14 residues.